What follows describes a single T cell receptor beta chain. This clonotype was picked up many times. Its cognate antigen has yet to be identified. Within one base of it there is no much larger clone, and no base qualities were kept. These reads were obtained on an Illumina HiSeq 2000. Multiplex PCR amplification was used to build the TCR beta chain libraries. High-throughput sequencing was used to analyze the amplified TCR beta chain products. The raw public data were reprocessed by TCRdb itself: fastp quality trimming at Q25, MiXCR clonotype calling, in-frame beta chains only. Identical CDR3 proteins give one entry, which carries the most common genes and DNA. Within this sample are 200,000 to 300,000 distinct CDR3 sequences, with 30% to 35% of them counted one time only. The ten top clones hold around 1.1% of the sample. From the cysteine through the phenylalanine, the CDR3 covers 14 amino acids. Here the CDR3 DNA is all that survives: 42 bases in frame from base 1. CDR1 and CDR2 (LGHNT, FRNRAP) derive from the germline V gene. V lost 6 bases and J lost 0 bases, and the count of bases not matched to a germline gene is 3.

This entry comes from a study of breast tumors, draining lymph nodes, adjacent tissues listed by TCRdb under 2016. For context, the study as a whole: In breast cancer patients, the study compared the TCR beta repertoires of tumor, adjacent nontumor tissue and axillary lymph nodes. In human breast cancer, the study set out to assess how tumor, surrounding tissue and draining lymph node repertoires relate to one another and whether T cells might be exchanged between them.

Lymph node samples were obtained from the axillary draining lymph nodes of breast cancer patients. On the study overall, not on this receptor specifically: Tumors showed preferential V and J gene usage, and their T-cell repertoire diversity fell below that of lymph nodes yet above that of nontumor tissue. Tumor and nontumor tissue repertoires were significantly more similar in luminal-like than in basal-like breast cancer. The study presented the conclusion that tumor T cells originate in lymph nodes as consistent with a hypothesis, not as something directly demonstrated. A scenario in which most tumor T cells derive from the lymph node and then expand within tumor tissue was judged to be consistent with the data.

The sequence was collected from a female donor with breast cancer. Some clones in this sample may be carry-over from other donors' samples. What was sequenced was axillary lymph node tissue. The chain couples TRBV12-5 to TRBJ2-3, and TRBD2 aligns with 7 junction nucleotides. CDR3 reads: CASGREASTDTQYF. The DNA is TGTGCTAGTGGACGGGAGGCGAGCACAGATACGCAGTATTTT.